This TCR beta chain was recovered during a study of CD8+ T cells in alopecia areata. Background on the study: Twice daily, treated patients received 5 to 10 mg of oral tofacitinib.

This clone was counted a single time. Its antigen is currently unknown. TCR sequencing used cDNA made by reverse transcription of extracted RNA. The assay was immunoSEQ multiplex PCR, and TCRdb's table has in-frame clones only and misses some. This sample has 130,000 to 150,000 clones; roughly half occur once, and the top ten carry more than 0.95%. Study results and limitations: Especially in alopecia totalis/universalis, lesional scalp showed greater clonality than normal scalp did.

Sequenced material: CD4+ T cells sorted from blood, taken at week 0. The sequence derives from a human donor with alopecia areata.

CDR3: CASSVIDGRANYGYTF. The CDR3 DNA reads as TGTGCCAGCAGCGTAATAGACGGTAGAGCTAACTATGGCTACACCTTC. This chain links TRBV9 with TRBJ1-2; D remains ambiguous. CDR3 length equals 16 residues. Germline loops: CDR1 SGDLS, CDR2 YYNGEE. The V end lost 1 base, the J end lost 0 bases, and 13 bases lay between the germline ends.